These 2 T cell receptor beta chains were all obtained from the same sample, sequenced in a study of cytomegalovirus exposure and HLA in healthy donors. Libraries were prepared by immunoSEQ multiplex PCR; TCRdb keeps only in-frame clonotypes and omits some of them. The sample lists 110,000 to 150,000 clones, over 90% occurring once. The sequencing sample was made of PBMCs. These receptors originate from a man aged 18 to 29 in good health and CMV-seropositive.

V gene TRBV19 combines with J gene TRBJ2-1, with D possibly TRBD2 on 6 matching bases. With 3 bases removed from V and 8 bases from J, the gap between germline ends came to 14 bases. CDR1 is LNHDA, CDR2 SQIVND, per germline (reference sequence). The CDR3 totals 14 residues. This CDR3 is CASSIESASDEQFF. In DNA, the CDR3 is TGTGCCAGTAGTATCGAATCGGCTAGCGATGAGCAGTTCTTC.

The chain is built from TRBV18 and TRBJ2-1, with TRBD2 identical over 10 bases. The length of the CDR3 is 15 residues. V was clipped by 6 bases and J by 2 bases; unmatched bases: 4. The germline V gene has CDR1 KGHSH and CDR2 LQKENI. The CDR3 bases are TGTGCCAGCTCCCAAGCGGGAGGGGCCTACAATGAGCAGTTCTTC. Amino acids: CASSQAGGAYNEQFF.